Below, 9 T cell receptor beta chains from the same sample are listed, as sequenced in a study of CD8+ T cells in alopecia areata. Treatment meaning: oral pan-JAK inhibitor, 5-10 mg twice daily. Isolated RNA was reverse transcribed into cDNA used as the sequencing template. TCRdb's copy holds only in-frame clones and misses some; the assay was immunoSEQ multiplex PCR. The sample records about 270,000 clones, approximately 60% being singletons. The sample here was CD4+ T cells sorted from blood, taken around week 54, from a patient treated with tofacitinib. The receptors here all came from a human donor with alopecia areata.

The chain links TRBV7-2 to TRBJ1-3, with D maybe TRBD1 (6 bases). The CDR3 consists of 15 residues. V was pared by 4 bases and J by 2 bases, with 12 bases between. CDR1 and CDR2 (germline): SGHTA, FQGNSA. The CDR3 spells CASSSNRDTGNTIYF. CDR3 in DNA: TGTGCCAGCAGCTCCAACCGGGACACTGGAAACACCATATATTTT. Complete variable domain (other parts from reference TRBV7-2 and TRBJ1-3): GAGVSQSPSNKVTEKGKDVELRCDPISGHTALYWYRQSLGQGLEFLIYFQGNSAPDKSGLPSDRFSAERTGGSVSTLTIQRTQQEDSAVYLCASSSNRDTGNTIYFGEGSWLTVV.

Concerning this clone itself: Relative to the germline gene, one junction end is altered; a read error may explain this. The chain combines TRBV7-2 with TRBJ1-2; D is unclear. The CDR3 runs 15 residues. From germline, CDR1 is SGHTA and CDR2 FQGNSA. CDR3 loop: CASSLASPPSAGHTF. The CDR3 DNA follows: TGTGCCAGCAGCTTAGCGAGCCCACCCTCAGCTGGCCACACCTTC.

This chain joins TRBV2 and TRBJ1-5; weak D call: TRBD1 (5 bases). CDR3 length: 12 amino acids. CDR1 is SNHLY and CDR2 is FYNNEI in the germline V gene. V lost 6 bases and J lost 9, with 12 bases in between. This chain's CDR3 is CASSHGTAPQHF. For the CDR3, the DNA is TGTGCCAGCAGCCACGGGACGGCGCCCCAGCATTTT. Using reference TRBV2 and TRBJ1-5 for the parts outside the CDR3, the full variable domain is EPEVTQTPSHQVTQMGQEVILRCVPISNHLYFYWYRQILGQKVEFLVSFYNNEISEKSEIFDDQFSVERPDGSNFTLKIRSTKLEDSAMYFCASSHGTAPQHFGDGTRLSIL.

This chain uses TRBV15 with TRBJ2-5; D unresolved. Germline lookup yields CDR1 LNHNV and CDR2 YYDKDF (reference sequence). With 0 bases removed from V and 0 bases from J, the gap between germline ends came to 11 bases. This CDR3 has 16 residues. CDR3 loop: CATSRDHTKYQETQYF. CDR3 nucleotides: TGTGCCACCAGCAGAGATCACACCAAGTACCAAGAGACCCAGTACTTC.

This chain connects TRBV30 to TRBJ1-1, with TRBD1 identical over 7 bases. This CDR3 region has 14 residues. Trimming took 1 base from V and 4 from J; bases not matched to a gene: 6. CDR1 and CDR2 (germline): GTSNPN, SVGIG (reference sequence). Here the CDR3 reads CAWSAQGGSTEAFF. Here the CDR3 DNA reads TGTGCCTGGAGTGCCCAGGGGGGGTCCACTGAAGCTTTCTTT.

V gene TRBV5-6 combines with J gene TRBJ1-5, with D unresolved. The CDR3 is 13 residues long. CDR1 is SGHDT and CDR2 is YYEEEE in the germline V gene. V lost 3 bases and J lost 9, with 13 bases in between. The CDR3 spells CASSWTPQRPQHF. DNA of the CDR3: TGTGCCAGCAGCTGGACCCCGCAACGGCCCCAGCATTTT.

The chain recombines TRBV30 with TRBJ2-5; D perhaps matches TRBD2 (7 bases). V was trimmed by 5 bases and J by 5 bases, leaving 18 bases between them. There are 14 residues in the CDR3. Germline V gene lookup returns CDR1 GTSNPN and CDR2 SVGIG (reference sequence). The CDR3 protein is CAWRQGGAAETQYF. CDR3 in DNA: TGTGCCTGGCGGCAAGGGGGGGCCGCGGAGACCCAGTACTTC.

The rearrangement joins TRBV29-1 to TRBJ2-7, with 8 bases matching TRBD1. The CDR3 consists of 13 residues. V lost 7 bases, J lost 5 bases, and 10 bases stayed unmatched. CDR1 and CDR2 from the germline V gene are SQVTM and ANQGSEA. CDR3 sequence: CSAQPGGNNEQYF. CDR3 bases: TGCAGCGCCCAGCCAGGGGGCAATAACGAGCAGTACTTC.

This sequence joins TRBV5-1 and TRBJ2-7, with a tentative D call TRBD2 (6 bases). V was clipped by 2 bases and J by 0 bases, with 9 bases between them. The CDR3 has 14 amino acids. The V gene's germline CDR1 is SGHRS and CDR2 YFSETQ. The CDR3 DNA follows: TGCGCCAGCAGCTTTGCGGGGCCCTCCTACGAGCAGTACTTC. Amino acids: CASSFAGPSYEQYF.